Listed here is a single T cell receptor beta chain. These data come from a study of OX40 agonist ivuxolimab in advanced cancers. Study background: Every patient in dose escalation had hepatocellular carcinoma, melanoma, renal cell or head and neck cancer.

Using immunoSEQ multiplex PCR, the repertoire was profiled, and TCRdb retains in-frame clones only, with some absent. The data hold 60,000 to 65,000 clones, with roughly 89% observed a single time. CDR1 and CDR2 (germline): SEHNR, FQNEAQ (reference sequence). V shed 2 bases and J shed 1 base, with 11 bases lying between them. CDR3 size: 15 residues. This chain links TRBV7-9 with TRBJ1-1, with a tentative D call TRBD1 (5 bases). The material was CD4+ or CD8+ T cells sorted from blood, obtained in a trial of the OX40 agonist ivuxolimab. This clonotype was sampled from an adult with an advanced solid tumor such as melanoma, head and neck, liver or kidney cancer. CDR3 nucleotide sequence: TGTGCCAGCAGCTTAAATGAGGGGACGAACACTGAAGCTTTCTTT. Its protein product is CASSLNEGTNTEAFF.